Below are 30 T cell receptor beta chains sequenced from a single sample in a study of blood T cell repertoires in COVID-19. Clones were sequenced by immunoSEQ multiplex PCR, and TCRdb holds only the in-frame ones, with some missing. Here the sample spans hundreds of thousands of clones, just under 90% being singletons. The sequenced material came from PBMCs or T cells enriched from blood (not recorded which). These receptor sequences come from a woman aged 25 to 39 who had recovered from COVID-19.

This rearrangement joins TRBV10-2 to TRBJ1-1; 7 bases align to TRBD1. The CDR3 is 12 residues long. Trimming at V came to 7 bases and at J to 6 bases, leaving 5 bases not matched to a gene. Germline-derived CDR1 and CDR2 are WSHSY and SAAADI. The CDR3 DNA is TGCGCCAGCACCGAGGGGGCGGCTGAAGCTTTCTTT. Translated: CASTEGAAEAFF.

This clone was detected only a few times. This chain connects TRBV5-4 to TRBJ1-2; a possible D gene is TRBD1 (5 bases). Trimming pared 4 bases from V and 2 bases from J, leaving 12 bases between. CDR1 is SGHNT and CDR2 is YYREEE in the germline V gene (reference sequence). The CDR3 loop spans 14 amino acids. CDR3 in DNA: TGTGCCAGCAGCCCGGGACTGTGGAACTATGGCTACACCTTC. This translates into CASSPGLWNYGYTF.

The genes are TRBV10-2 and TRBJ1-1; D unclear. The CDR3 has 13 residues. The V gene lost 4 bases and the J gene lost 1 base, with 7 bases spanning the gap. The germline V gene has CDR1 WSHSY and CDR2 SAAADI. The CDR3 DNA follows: TGCGCCAGCAGTGTAGCAGCGAACACTGAAGCTTTCTTT. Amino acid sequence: CASSVAANTEAFF.

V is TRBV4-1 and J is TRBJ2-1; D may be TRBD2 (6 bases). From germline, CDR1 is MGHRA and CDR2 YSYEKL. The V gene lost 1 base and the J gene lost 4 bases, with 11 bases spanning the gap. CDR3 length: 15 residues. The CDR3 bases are TGCGCCAGCAGCCAAGGGGAGGACCCTTACAATGAGCAGTTCTTC. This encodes CASSQGEDPYNEQFF.

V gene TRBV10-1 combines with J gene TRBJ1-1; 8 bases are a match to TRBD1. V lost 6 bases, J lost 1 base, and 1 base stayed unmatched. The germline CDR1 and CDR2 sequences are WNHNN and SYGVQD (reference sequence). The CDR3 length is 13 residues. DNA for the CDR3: TGCGCCAGCAGGACAGGGGAGAACACTGAAGCTTTCTTT. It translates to CASRTGENTEAFF.

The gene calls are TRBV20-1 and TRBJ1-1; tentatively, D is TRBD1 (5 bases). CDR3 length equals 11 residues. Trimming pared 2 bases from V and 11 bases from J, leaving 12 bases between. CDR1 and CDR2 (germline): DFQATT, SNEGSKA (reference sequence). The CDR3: CSARLQAGAFF. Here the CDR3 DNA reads TGCAGTGCTAGATTACAGGCTGGGGCTTTCTTT.

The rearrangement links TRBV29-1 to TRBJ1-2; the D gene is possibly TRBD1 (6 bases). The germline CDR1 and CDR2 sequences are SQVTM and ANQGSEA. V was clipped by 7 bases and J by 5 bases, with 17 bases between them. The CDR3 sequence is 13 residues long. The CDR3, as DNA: TGCAGCGCCCCGGCGGGGGCTCGGTATGGCTACACCTTC. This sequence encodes CSAPAGARYGYTF.

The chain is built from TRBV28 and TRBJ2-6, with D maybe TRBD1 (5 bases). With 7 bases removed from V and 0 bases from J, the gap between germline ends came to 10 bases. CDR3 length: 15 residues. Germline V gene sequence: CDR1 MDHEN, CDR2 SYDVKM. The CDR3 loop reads CASKGSNSGANVLTF. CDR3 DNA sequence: TGTGCCAGCAAGGGGTCGAACTCTGGGGCCAACGTCCTGACTTTC.

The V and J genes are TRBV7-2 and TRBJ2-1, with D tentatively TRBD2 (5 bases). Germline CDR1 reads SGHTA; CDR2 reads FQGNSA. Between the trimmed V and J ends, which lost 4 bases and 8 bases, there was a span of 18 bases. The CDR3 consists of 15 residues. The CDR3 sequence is CASSWGAEKPDEQFF. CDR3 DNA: TGTGCCAGCAGCTGGGGAGCGGAAAAGCCGGATGAGCAGTTCTTC.

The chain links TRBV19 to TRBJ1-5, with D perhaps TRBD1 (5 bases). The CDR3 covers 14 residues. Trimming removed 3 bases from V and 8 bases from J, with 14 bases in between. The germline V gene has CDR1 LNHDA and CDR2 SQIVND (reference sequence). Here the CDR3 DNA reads TGTGCCAGTAGTATTCAGGGCCCTCAGGAGCCCCAGCATTTT. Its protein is CASSIQGPQEPQHF.

CDR3 nucleotides: TGCGCCAGCAGCTTGGATGCAACGGGCTATGGCTACACCTTC. Its translation: CASSLDATGYGYTF. V usage is TRBV5-1 and J usage is TRBJ1-2; D remains unclear. Germline loops: CDR1 SGHRS, CDR2 YFSETQ. V shed 0 bases and J shed 4 bases, with 10 bases lying between them. The CDR3 covers 14 residues.

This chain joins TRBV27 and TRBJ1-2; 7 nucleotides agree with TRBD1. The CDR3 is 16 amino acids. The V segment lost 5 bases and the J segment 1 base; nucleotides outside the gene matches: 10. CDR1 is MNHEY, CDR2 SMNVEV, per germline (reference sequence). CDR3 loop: CASSGPGGGSNYGYTF. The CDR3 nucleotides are TGTGCCAGCAGTGGCCCGGGAGGGGGCAGTAACTATGGCTACACCTTC.

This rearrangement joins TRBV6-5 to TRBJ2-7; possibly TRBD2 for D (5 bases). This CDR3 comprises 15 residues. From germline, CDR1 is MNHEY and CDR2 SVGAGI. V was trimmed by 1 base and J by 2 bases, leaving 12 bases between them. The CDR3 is CASSYYVGEAYEQYF. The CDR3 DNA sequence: TGTGCCAGCAGTTACTATGTCGGGGAAGCCTACGAGCAGTACTTC.

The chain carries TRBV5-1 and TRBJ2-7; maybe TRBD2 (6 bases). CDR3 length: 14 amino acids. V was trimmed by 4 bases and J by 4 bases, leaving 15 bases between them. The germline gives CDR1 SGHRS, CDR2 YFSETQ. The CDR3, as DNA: TGCGCCAGCAGCCCCTTAGCGGCCGAATACGAGCAGTACTTC. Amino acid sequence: CASSPLAAEYEQYF.

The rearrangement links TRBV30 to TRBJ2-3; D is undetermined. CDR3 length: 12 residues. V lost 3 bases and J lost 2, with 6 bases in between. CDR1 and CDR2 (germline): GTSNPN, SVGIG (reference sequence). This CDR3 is CAWSSSTDTQYF. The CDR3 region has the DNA TGTGCCTGGAGCTCTTCCACAGATACGCAGTATTTT.

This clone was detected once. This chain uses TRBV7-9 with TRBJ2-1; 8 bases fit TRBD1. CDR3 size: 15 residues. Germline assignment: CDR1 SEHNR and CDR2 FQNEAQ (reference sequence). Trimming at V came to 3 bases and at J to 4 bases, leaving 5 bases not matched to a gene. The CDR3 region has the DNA TGTGCCAGCAGCTTGGCAGGGGGCGTATACAATGAGCAGTTCTTC. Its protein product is CASSLAGGVYNEQFF.

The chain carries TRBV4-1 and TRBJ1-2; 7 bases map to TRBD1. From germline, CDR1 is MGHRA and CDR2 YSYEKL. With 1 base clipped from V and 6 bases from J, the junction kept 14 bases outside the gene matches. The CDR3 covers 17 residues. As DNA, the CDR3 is TGCGCCAGCAGCCAAGTCGTCGTGGTGGGACAGACGGATGGCTACACCTTC. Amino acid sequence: CASSQVVVVGQTDGYTF.

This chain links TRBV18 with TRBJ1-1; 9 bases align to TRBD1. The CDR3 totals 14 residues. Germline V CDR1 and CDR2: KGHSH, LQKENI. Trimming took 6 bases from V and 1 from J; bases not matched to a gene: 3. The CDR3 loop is CASSSQGANTEAFF. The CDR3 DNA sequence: TGTGCCAGCTCTTCACAGGGGGCGAACACTGAAGCTTTCTTT. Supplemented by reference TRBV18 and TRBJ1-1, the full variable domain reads NAGVMQNPRHLVRRRGQEARLRCSPMKGHSHVYWYRQLPEEGLKFMVYLQKENIIDESGMPKERFSAEFPKEGPSILRIQQVVRGDSAAYFCASSSQGANTEAFFGQGTRLTVV.

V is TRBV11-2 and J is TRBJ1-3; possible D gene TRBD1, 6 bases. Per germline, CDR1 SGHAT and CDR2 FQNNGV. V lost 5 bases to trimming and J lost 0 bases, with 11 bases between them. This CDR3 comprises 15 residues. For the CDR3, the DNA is TGTGCCAGCAGCCCGGACAGCCTCTCTGGAAACACCATATATTTT. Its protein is CASSPDSLSGNTIYF.

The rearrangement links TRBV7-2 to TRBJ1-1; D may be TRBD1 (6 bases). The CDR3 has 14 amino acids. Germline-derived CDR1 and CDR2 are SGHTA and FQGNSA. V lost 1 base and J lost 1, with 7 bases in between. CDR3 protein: CASSLVTGNTEAFF. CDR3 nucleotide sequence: TGTGCCAGCAGCTTAGTGACAGGGAACACTGAAGCTTTCTTT.

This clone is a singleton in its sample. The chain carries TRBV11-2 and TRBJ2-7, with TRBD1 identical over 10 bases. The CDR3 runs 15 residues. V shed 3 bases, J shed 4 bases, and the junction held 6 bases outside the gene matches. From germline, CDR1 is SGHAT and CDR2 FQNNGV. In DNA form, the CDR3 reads TGTGCCAGCAGCTTGAAAGGACAGGGGGAATACGAGCAGTACTTC. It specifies CASSLKGQGEYEQYF.

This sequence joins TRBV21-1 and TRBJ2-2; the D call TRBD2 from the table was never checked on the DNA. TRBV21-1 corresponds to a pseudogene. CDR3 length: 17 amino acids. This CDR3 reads CASSSSTSGSNTGELFF. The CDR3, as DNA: TGTGCCAGCAGCTCCAGTACTAGCGGGTCGAACACCGGGGAGCTGTTTTTT.

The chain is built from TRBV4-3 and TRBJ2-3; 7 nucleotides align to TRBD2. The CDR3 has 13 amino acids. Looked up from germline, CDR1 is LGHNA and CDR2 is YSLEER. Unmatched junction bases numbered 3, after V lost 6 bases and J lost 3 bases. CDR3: CASRGEGTDTQYF. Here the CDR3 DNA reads TGCGCCAGCAGGGGGGAGGGGACAGATACGCAGTATTTT.

The CDR3 bases are TGCGCCAGCAGCAGCGGGACAGGTGGAAACACCATATATTTT. This codes for CASSSGTGGNTIYF. The chain links TRBV5-1 to TRBJ1-3; 8 bases are a match to TRBD1. The CDR3 totals 14 residues. The junction had 3 bases not matched to a gene; V was cut back by 4 bases and J by 3 bases. Germline V CDR1 and CDR2: SGHRS, YFSETQ.

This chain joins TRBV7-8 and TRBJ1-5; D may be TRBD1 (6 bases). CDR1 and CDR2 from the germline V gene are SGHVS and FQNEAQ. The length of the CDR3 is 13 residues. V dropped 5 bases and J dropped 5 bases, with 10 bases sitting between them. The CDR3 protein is CASSPGGDQPQHF. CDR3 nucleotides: TGTGCCAGCAGCCCGGGGGGCGATCAGCCCCAGCATTTT.

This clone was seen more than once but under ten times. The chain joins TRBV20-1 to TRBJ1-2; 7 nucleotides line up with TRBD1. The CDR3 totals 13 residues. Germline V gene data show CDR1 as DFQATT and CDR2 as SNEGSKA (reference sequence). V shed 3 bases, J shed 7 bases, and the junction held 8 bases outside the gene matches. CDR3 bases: TGCAGTGCTAGTCCTGACAGGGATGTTGGCTACACCTTC. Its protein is CSASPDRDVGYTF.

CDR3 residues: CAIRGTSGYGELFF. The CDR3 nucleotides are TGTGCCATCAGGGGGACTAGCGGGTACGGGGAGCTGTTTTTT. The V and J genes are TRBV10-3 and TRBJ2-2, with 12 bases fitting TRBD2. Germline V gene sequence: CDR1 ENHRY, CDR2 SYGVKD. V dropped 6 bases and J dropped 7; count of bases not matched to a gene: 3. The CDR3 consists of 14 residues.

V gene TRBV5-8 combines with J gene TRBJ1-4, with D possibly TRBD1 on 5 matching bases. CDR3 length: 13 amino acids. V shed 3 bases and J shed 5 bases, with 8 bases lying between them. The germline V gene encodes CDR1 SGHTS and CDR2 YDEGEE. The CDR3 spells CASSYDRNEKLFF. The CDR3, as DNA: TGTGCCAGCAGCTATGACAGAAATGAAAAACTGTTTTTT.

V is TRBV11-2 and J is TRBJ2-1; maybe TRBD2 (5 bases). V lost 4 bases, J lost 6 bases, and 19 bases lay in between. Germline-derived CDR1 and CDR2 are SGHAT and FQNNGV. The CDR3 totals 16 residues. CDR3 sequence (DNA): TGTGCCAGCAGCTCCACGGGGAAAGAACTCGGCAATGAGCAGTTCTTC. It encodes CASSSTGKELGNEQFF. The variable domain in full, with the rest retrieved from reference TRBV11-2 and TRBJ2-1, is EAGVAQSPRYKIIEKRQSVAFWCNPISGHATLYWYQQILGQGPKLLIQFQNNGVVDDSQLPKDRFSAERLKGVDSTLKIQPAKLEDSAVYLCASSSTGKELGNEQFFGPGTRLTVL.

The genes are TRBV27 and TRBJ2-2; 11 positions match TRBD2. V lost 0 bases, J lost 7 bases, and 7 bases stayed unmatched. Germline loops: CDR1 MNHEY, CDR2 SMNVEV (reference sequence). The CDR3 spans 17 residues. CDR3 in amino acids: CASSLSYLAGGGGELFF. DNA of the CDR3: TGTGCCAGCAGTTTATCATACCTAGCGGGAGGCGGCGGGGAGCTGTTTTTT.